This TCR beta chain stems from a study of beta chain features in type 1 diabetes. Broader study findings: For patients and controls alike, PCR might favor shorter templates to the same degree. Moderately but significantly shorter TCRB CDR3s were found in Type 1 diabetes patients in all four CD4+ subsets.

Losses at the gene ends were 0 bases for V and 6 bases for J; bases not matched to a gene: 4. Germline V lookup: CDR1 WNHNN, CDR2 SYGVQD (reference sequence). The CDR3 spans 16 residues. Of note for this clone: Antigen unknown.

Expressed TCRB transcripts were sequenced after all isolated RNA was converted to cDNA. This table comes from immunoSEQ multiplex PCR, and its TCRdb copy is limited to in-frame clones, with some not included. This table has about 40,000 clones, 49% appearing once. Material: central memory CD4+ T cells from blood. This chain joins TRBV10-1 and TRBJ2-2, with 10 nucleotides matching TRBD1. This sequence originates from a woman between 18 and 29 years old in good health. In DNA form, the CDR3 reads TGCGCCAGCAGTGAGTCCCGACAGGGGGCGGCCGGGGAGCTGTTTTTT. It translates to CASSESRQGAAGELFF.